This T cell receptor beta chain was sequenced for a study of PD-L1 blockade in urothelial cancer. Study-level background: Per blood sample, T cells had a median of around 140,000.

This clone is labeled medium-sized (0.01 to 0.1%). Sequenced by immunoSEQ multiplex PCR; TCRdb stores in-frame clones only, minus some. The profile shows around 40,000 clones, roughly 90% of them singletons. The germline V gene has CDR1 SGHVS and CDR2 FNYEAQ. CDR3 length: 17 residues. J was trimmed by 2 bases and V by 3 bases; bases with no gene match: 8. The time point was: pretreatment peripheral blood. Locally advanced or metastatic urothelial carcinoma affected all patients. Sequencing was performed on PBMCs, taken around atezolizumab (anti-PD-L1) treatment. The clonotype was recovered from a woman aged 60 to 75 with urothelial cancer. This rearrangement joins TRBV7-6 to TRBJ2-1, with TRBD2 matching over 9 bases. The CDR3, as DNA: TGTGCCAGCAGCTTGAACGTAGCGGGAGCGGCCTACAATGAGCAGTTCTTC. Translation gives CASSLNVAGAAYNEQFF. Drawing the rest from reference TRBV7-6 and TRBJ2-1, the complete variable domain is GAGVSQSPRYKVTKRGQDVALRCDPISGHVSLYWYRQALGQGPEFLTYFNYEAQQDKSGLPNDRFSAERPEGSISTLTIQRTEQRDSAMYRCASSLNVAGAAYNEQFFGPGTRLTVL.